This T cell receptor (beta chain) came from a study of T cell changes during pregnancy in multiple sclerosis. Germline assignment: CDR1 MNHEY and CDR2 SMNVEV (reference sequence). After removal of 3 bases from V and 3 bases from J, the junction contained 11 bases not matched to a gene. This CDR3 has 17 amino acids. TCRdb's table, derived via immunoSEQ multiplex PCR, lists solely in-frame clones and lacks some. The data show approximately 80,000 clones, approximately 95% seen once. The sample consisted of peripheral blood, taken in the second trimester of pregnancy. The rearrangement links TRBV27 to TRBJ2-1; TRBD2 matches 7 bases. The TCR sequence derives from a female donor in good health, enrolled as a control in a pregnancy study. CDR3 protein: CASSFKGLPPLYNEQFF. The CDR3 DNA reads as TGTGCCAGCAGTTTCAAGGGACTACCGCCCCTCTACAATGAGCAGTTCTTC.